Listed below are T cell receptor beta chains from one sample, sequenced in a study of T-cell reconstitution after alpha-beta-depleted transplantation in children. Using its own MiXCR run on the PCR reads, TCRdb lists one record per CDR3 protein. The repertoire holds about 140,000 distinct CDR3 sequences, with around 10% as singletons. The source was PBMCs, mostly from graft donor cells, collected 180 days after TCRalphabeta/CD19-depleted stem cell transplant. These receptors were obtained from a female patient aged 2-10 years who had a stem cell transplant for congenital amegakaryocytic thrombocytopenia, so the T cells may come from the graft donor. CDR3s include the opening cysteine and the closing phenylalanine or tryptophan. Each record gives: J gene, CDR3 length, clone size, D gene, V gene, CDR3 protein, CDR3 DNA. A D gene is named only where the DNA matches it firmly. Rows give clone size only sometimes, using once, few, many, or a class for an expanded clone.

TRBJ1-1,14,few,TRBD1,TRBV7-2,CASSPDRVATEAFF,TGTGCCAGCAGCCCGGACAGGGTGGCGACTGAAGCTTTCTTT
TRBJ2-2,15,few,TRBD2,TRBV5-1,CASSPGGGHTGELFF,TGCGCCAGCAGCCCTGGGGGGGGTCACACCGGGGAGCTGTTTTTT
TRBJ2-3,12,many,-,TRBV29-1,CSVEFDPDTQYF,TGCAGCGTTGAGTTCGATCCAGATACGCAGTATTTT
TRBJ2-3,13,-,-,TRBV20-1,CSAFSESPDTQYF,TGCAGTGCCTTTAGCGAATCTCCAGATACGCAGTATTTT
TRBJ2-2,14,many,-,TRBV5-8,CASRRKDRTGELFF,TGTGCCAGCAGGAGAAAAGACCGCACCGGGGAGCTGTTTTTT
TRBJ2-7,14,many,TRBD2,TRBV10-3,CAISGEGLTYEQYF,TGTGCCATCAGTGGAGAGGGACTAACCTACGAGCAGTACTTC
TRBJ1-6,16,-,-,TRBV7-6,CASSPLGAGKNSPLHF,TGTGCCAGCAGCCCCCTTGGGGCAGGGAAAAATTCACCCCTCCACTTT
TRBJ2-7,14,few,-,TRBV28,CASASEGPSYEQYF,TGTGCCAGCGCTTCCGAGGGGCCCTCCTACGAGCAGTACTTC
TRBJ1-2,16,few,-,TRBV12-3/TRBV12-4,CASSPYALQGGYGYTF,TGTGCCAGCAGCCCTTATGCGTTACAGGGCGGCTATGGCTACACCTTC
TRBJ2-5,14,-,-,TRBV5-1,CASSSGHAQETQYF,TGCGCCAGCAGCTCCGGACACGCGCAAGAGACCCAGTACTTC
TRBJ2-1,17,-,TRBD2,TRBV11-2,CASSLVRGGASYNEQFF,TGTGCCAGCAGCTTAGTTCGCGGGGGGGCCTCCTACAATGAGCAGTTCTTC
TRBJ2-4,17,many,TRBD1,TRBV9,CASSVGDSGIAKNIQYF,TGTGCCAGCAGCGTAGGGGACAGTGGGATAGCCAAAAACATTCAGTACTTC
TRBJ1-1,12,-,-,TRBV29-1,CSVESGHTEAFF,TGCAGCGTTGAGTCGGGCCACACTGAAGCTTTCTTT
TRBJ2-7,13,many,-,TRBV15,CATSRGRGSEQYF,TGTGCCACCAGCAGAGGGAGGGGTAGCGAGCAGTACTTC